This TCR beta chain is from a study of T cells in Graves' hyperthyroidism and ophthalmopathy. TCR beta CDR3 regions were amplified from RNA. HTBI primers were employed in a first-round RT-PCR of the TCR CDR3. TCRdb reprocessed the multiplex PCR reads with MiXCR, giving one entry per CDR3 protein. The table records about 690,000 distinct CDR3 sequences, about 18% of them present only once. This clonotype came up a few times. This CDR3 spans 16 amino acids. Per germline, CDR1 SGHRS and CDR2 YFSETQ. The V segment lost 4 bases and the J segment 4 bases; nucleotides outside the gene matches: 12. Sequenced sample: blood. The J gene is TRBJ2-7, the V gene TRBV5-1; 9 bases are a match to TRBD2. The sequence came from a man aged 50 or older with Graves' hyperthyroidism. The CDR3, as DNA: TGCGCCAGCAGCGTAGGACTAGCGCCTCCCCTATACGAGCAGTACTTC. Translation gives CASSVGLAPPLYEQYF.